These T cell receptor beta chains were read from a single sample in a study of shared clonotypes between healthy human individuals. TCRdb's copy holds only in-frame clones and misses some; the assay was immunoSEQ multiplex PCR. The sample contains millions of clones, roughly 94% of which appear only once. Sequencing was done on a sample of naive CD4+ T cells sorted from blood. The source is a man younger than 35 in good health. Each CDR3 is given with its conserved first and last residue. Each record gives: J gene, clone size, D gene, V gene, CDR3 DNA, CDR3 protein. D genes are given only for firm matches. Clone sizes are given selectively: once, few, many, or a class where the clone is expanded.

TRBJ2-5 | - | - | TRBV4-1 | TGCGCCAGCAGCCAAGATAAGGCCCCAGTACAAGAGACCCAGTACTTC | CASSQDKAPVQETQYF
TRBJ1-5 | - | - | TRBV30 | TGTGCCTGGAATGCGGGGGCCGGCAATCAGCCCCAGCATTTT | CAWNAGAGNQPQHF
TRBJ2-2 | - | TRBD1 | TRBV5-6 | TGTGCCAGCAGATTGGGACAGGGGTACGGGGAGCTGTTTTTT | CASRLGQGYGELFF
TRBJ2-5 | - | TRBD2 | TRBV10-1 | TGCGCCAACAGGACTAGCGGTTCCCAAGAGACCCAGTACTTC | CANRTSGSQETQYF
TRBJ1-6 | - | - | TRBV5-8 | TGTGCCAGCAGCTTGGACTATAGCTCCTATAATTCACCCCTCCACTTT | CASSLDYSSYNSPLHF
TRBJ1-5 | - | - | TRBV6-6 | TGTGCCAGCAGTCGATACCCCTCAGGTATGGATCAGCCCCAGCATTTT | CASSRYPSGMDQPQHF
TRBJ1-1 | - | - | TRBV7-8 | TGTGCCAGCAGCTTAGCATCTTTCCATGAAGCTTTCTTT | CASSLASFHEAFF
TRBJ1-3 | - | TRBD1 | TRBV11-2 | TGTGCCAGCAGCTTGACAGGGAGCTCTGGAAACACCATATATTTT | CASSLTGSSGNTIYF
TRBJ1-2 | once | - | TRBV20-1 | TGCAGTGCCCCAAAGCCCTATGGCTACACCTTC | CSAPKPYGYTF
TRBJ1-6 | - | - | TRBV27 | TGTGCCAGCTTGAGATGGGGGCCAGGAGATTCACCCCTCCACTTT | CASLRWGPGDSPLHF
TRBJ1-2 | - | - | TRBV29-1 | TGCAGCGAGTGGGGGCCTAGCGCGGGCTACACCTTC | CSEWGPSAGYTF
TRBJ1-2 | - | - | TRBV28 | TGTGCCAGCATCTCCGCCGCCCCAGGCCGGGACTACACCTTC | CASISAAPGRDYTF
TRBJ2-2 | - | TRBD1 | TRBV10-3 | TGTGCCATCAATCCGGGGGTAGGACAGGGGGTCGTCACCGGGGAGCTGTTTTTT | CAINPGVGQGVVTGELFF
TRBJ1-1 | - | - | TRBV14 | TGTGCCAGCAGCCAACTACAGGGCGGCACTGAAGCTTTCTTT | CASSQLQGGTEAFF
TRBJ2-5 | - | - | TRBV10-3 | TGTGCCATCAGTGACTATAGGGGGGGGACCCAGTACTTC | CAISDYRGGTQYF
TRBJ1-1 | - | - | TRBV6-6 | TGTGCCAGCAGTAGGAACGACGGTAACACTGAAGCTTTCTTT | CASSRNDGNTEAFF
TRBJ1-5 | - | - | TRBV5-5 | TGTGCCAGCAGCTTGGGCGTCAATCAGCCCCAGCATTTT | CASSLGVNQPQHF
TRBJ2-7 | - | - | TRBV5-1 | TGCGCCAGCAGCTTGGATATAGGAGGCGAGCAGTACTTC | CASSLDIGGEQYF
TRBJ2-1 | - | TRBD1 | TRBV2 | TGTGCCAGCAGTGTACAGGGGGACAATGAGCAGTTCTTC | CASSVQGDNEQFF
TRBJ2-5 | - | TRBD2 | TRBV27 | TGTGCCAGCAGTCCCAGTAGCGGGGGGGCCTGGGAGACCCAGTACTTC | CASSPSSGGAWETQYF
TRBJ2-6 | - | - | TRBV6-5 | TGTGCCAGCAGTCTCGCTGGGGCCAACGTCCTGACTTTC | CASSLAGANVLTF
TRBJ2-3 | - | - | TRBV5-4 | TGTGCCAGCAGATTTAGCGGAACTAGCACAGATACGCAGTATTTT | CASRFSGTSTDTQYF
TRBJ1-6 | - | - | TRBV19 | TGTGCCAGTAGTACACAGGGTCCGAGTAATTCACCCCTCCACTTT | CASSTQGPSNSPLHF
TRBJ2-2 | - | - | TRBV2 | TGTGCCAGCATATTTGGCCTAGCAGAGACCGGGGAGCTGTTTTTT | CASIFGLAETGELFF
TRBJ1-6 | once | TRBD1 | TRBV19 | TGTGCCAGTAGTAGAGGGACAGGGGTAGGGACACCCCTCCACTTT | CASSRGTGVGTPLHF
TRBJ2-3 | - | TRBD2 | TRBV30 | TGTGCCCGGGGACTAGCGGGGCCAGATACGCAGTATTTT | CARGLAGPDTQYF
TRBJ1-2 | - | TRBD1 | TRBV6-6 | TGTGCCAGCAGCCGCCAGACAGGGCCTTATGGCTACACCTTC | CASSRQTGPYGYTF
TRBJ2-1 | - | TRBD2 | TRBV25-1 | TGTGCCAGCAGGGCTAGCGGGAGGGACAATGAGCAGTTCTTC | CASRASGRDNEQFF
TRBJ2-1 | - | TRBD1 | TRBV6-1 | TGTGCCAGCATCCCGGGACAGGCGTACAATGAGCAGTTCTTC | CASIPGQAYNEQFF
TRBJ2-3 | - | - | TRBV18 | TGTGCCAGCTCACCACAGGGGGTTAGCACAGATACGCAGTATTTT | CASSPQGVSTDTQYF
TRBJ2-3 | - | - | TRBV10-3 | TGTGCCATCGGGGGCGGAAAAACAGATACGCAGTATTTT | CAIGGGKTDTQYF
TRBJ2-7 | - | TRBD2 | TRBV18 | TGTGCCAGCTCACCTGGACTAGCGGAGCTCTACGAGCAGTACTTC | CASSPGLAELYEQYF
TRBJ2-2 | - | - | TRBV6-5 | TGTGCCAGCAGTTACGGACTGACCAACACCGGGGAGCTGTTTTTT | CASSYGLTNTGELFF
TRBJ2-3 | - | - | TRBV12-5 | TGTGCTAGTGGTTTGGGATGGGGCACAGATACGCAGTATTTT | CASGLGWGTDTQYF
TRBJ1-6 | - | TRBD1 | TRBV28 | TGTGCCAGCGACAACTACTTTCGGGACAGGGTTAGTTCACCCCTCCACTTT | CASDNYFRDRVSSPLHF
TRBJ2-3 | once | TRBD1 | TRBV16 | TGTGCCAGCAGCCCCACAGGGGGCTACACAGATACGCAGTATTTT | CASSPTGGYTDTQYF
TRBJ2-7 | - | - | TRBV18 | TGTGCCAGCTCCCCTACTACTGACGTCTCCTACGAGCAGTACTTC | CASSPTTDVSYEQYF
TRBJ1-4 | - | - | TRBV7-2 | TGTGCCAGCAGCCCAAGCCTCGGGGGTACAGAAAAACTGTTTTTT | CASSPSLGGTEKLFF
TRBJ1-2 | - | - | TRBV14 | TGTGCCAGCAGCCAAGGGGACAACTATGGCTACACCTTC | CASSQGDNYGYTF
TRBJ2-7 | - | - | TRBV6-1 | TGTGCCAGCAGAAAAAGCTCCTACGAGCAGTACTTC | CASRKSSYEQYF
TRBJ1-1 | - | - | TRBV11-2 | TGTGCCAGCAGCCCCCGGGAGGTTATGAACACTGAAGCTTTCTTT | CASSPREVMNTEAFF
TRBJ2-3 | - | - | TRBV15 | TGTGCCACCAGCAGAGCCCCCCGACTGAGCACAGATACGCAGTATTTT | CATSRAPRLSTDTQYF
TRBJ2-7 | once | TRBD1 | TRBV19 | TGTGCCAGTAGTCCGCGACAGGGGGGGGCCGAGCAGTACTTC | CASSPRQGGAEQYF
TRBJ2-2 | - | - | TRBV9 | TGTGCCAGCAGCGTTGGAGCGAACACCGGGGAGCTGTTTTTT | CASSVGANTGELFF
TRBJ1-5 | - | - | TRBV6-5 | TGTGCCAGCAGTTACCCGACATCGGAGAATCAGCCCCAGCATTTT | CASSYPTSENQPQHF
TRBJ2-5 | once | - | TRBV6-6 | TGTGCGGGGGGGCAGAGGGCGATTGAGACCCAGTACTTC | CAGGQRAIETQYF
TRBJ2-7 | - | TRBD1 | TRBV5-1 | TGCGCCAGCAGCTCGGGACAGGGGAAGCAGTACTTC | CASSSGQGKQYF
TRBJ2-4 | - | TRBD1 | TRBV5-1 | TGCGCCAGCAGCTTAGAGGGACAGGGCATTCAGTACTTC | CASSLEGQGIQYF
TRBJ1-3 | - | TRBD1 | TRBV5-1 | TGCGCCAGCAGCTTGGCTACAGGGGGCACGGACACCATATATTTT | CASSLATGGTDTIYF
TRBJ2-1 | - | TRBD2 | TRBV4-3 | TGCGCCAGCAGCCAAATCCATCCTAGCGGACTAATCTCCTACAATGAGCAGTTCTTC | CASSQIHPSGLISYNEQFF
TRBJ1-2 | - | TRBD1 | TRBV28 | TGTGCCAGCAGTCTACAGGGGTATGGCTACACCTTC | CASSLQGYGYTF
TRBJ1-2 | once | TRBD1 | TRBV7-9 | TGTGCCAGCAGCTTAGGACAGGGACGGTATGGCTACACCTTC | CASSLGQGRYGYTF